This passage covers 25 T cell receptor beta chains from one sample sequenced in a study of patients and donors after allogeneic stem cell transplantation. TCRdb re-called the RT-PCR reads with MiXCR, one entry per CDR3 protein. Of about 960,000 distinct CDR3 sequences listed, 15% to 20% are singletons. Sequencing was carried out using blood, either unsorted or a sorted T cell fraction (not recorded which). Source of these receptors: a human donor who was either an allogeneic HSCT recipient or a stem cell or donor lymphocyte infusion donor (not recorded which). It is not recorded whose cells these are; they may come from a transplant donor.

This clonotype was detected a few times. The chain uses TRBV12-3 or TRBV12-4 and TRBJ2-1, with D unclear. Trimming took off 3 bases at V and 5 bases at J, with 8 bases between the two ends. This CDR3 comprises 13 residues. The CDR3 coding sequence is TGTGCCAGCAGTTTCCGAGCAGACAATGAGCAGTTCTTC. This encodes CASSFRADNEQFF.

The chain recombines TRBV5-1 with TRBJ2-1; TRBD2 aligns across 7 bases. The CDR3 runs 14 residues. Trimming cost V 0 bases and J 8 bases; bases outside gene matches: 5. CDR1 SGHRS and CDR2 YFSETQ come from the germline V gene. The CDR3 loop is CASSLAREAYEQFF. CDR3 nucleotides: TGCGCCAGCAGCTTGGCCCGGGAGGCCTATGAGCAGTTCTTC.

J is TRBJ1-1 and V is TRBV27, with TRBD1 as a possible D gene (5 bases). In germline, CDR1 is MNHEY, CDR2 SMNVEV (reference sequence). The CDR3 spans 11 residues. Trimming removed 8 bases at V and 8 bases at J, with 12 bases between. The CDR3 loop reads CASWGHDEAFF. The CDR3 nucleotides are TGTGCCAGCTGGGGCCATGACGAAGCTTTCTTT.

The chain is built from TRBV5-1 and TRBJ2-2, with 8 bases lining up with TRBD2. The CDR3 loop spans 18 amino acids. With 2 bases clipped from V and 5 bases from J, the junction kept 14 bases outside the gene matches. From germline, CDR1 is SGHRS and CDR2 YFSETQ. The CDR3 protein is CASSLNRSSGMRTGELFF. CDR3 bases: TGCGCCAGCAGCTTAAACAGGAGTAGCGGGATGAGGACCGGGGAGCTGTTTTTT.

The chain recombines TRBV4-1 with TRBJ2-7; D is perhaps TRBD1 (5 bases). Germline-derived CDR1 and CDR2 are MGHRA and YSYEKL. V was shortened by 0 bases and J by 3 bases, with 12 bases between the two germline ends. The CDR3 has 15 amino acids. The chain's CDR3 is CASSQEGQNYYEQYF. The CDR3 nucleotides read TGCGCCAGCAGCCAAGAGGGGCAGAACTACTACGAGCAGTACTTC.

This clonotype occurred many times. CDR3 region: CASSFLLGGGQSYEQYF. The CDR3 DNA sequence: TGTGCCAGCAGTTTTCTCCTGGGAGGGGGACAATCCTACGAGCAGTACTTC. The V and J genes are TRBV12-3 or TRBV12-4 and TRBJ2-7; D is possibly TRBD2 (7 bases). Trimming removed 3 bases at V and 1 base at J, with 19 bases between. The CDR3 runs 17 residues.

This clonotype was detected a few times. The chain recombines TRBV9 with TRBJ1-2; TRBD1 agrees at 9 bases. The CDR3 length is 15 residues. After removal of 3 bases from V and 6 bases from J, the junction contained 9 bases not matched to a gene. From germline, CDR1 is SGDLS and CDR2 YYNGEE. The CDR3: CASSANRGPKDGYTF. The DNA of the CDR3 is TGTGCCAGCAGCGCAAACAGGGGGCCCAAGGATGGCTACACCTTC.

The chain joins TRBV3-1 to TRBJ2-7, with D perhaps TRBD1 or TRBD2 (6 bases each). There are 15 residues in the CDR3. Per the germline V gene, CDR1 is LGHDT and CDR2 is YNNKEL (reference sequence). Trimming removed 1 base at V and 6 bases at J, with 16 bases between. The CDR3 spells CASSQGNREVREQYF. Written as DNA, the CDR3 is TGTGCCAGCAGCCAAGGTAACAGGGAGGTTCGCGAGCAGTACTTC.

The table lists this clonotype with many counts. The rearrangement links TRBV20-1 to TRBJ1-1, with D possibly being TRBD1 (5 bases). V was shortened by 0 bases and J by 4 bases, with 12 bases between the two germline ends. Germline loops: CDR1 DFQATT, CDR2 SNEGSKA (reference sequence). The CDR3 spans 14 residues. CDR3 loop: CSARDWGAGTEAFF. CDR3 coding DNA: TGCAGTGCTAGAGATTGGGGCGCGGGCACTGAAGCTTTCTTT.

J is TRBJ2-7 and V is TRBV20-1; 10 bases match TRBD2. The CDR3 contains 12 residues. The V and J ends lost 6 bases and 3 bases, in that order; junction bases with no gene match: 2. Germline lookup yields CDR1 DFQATT and CDR2 SNEGSKA (reference sequence). CDR3 sequence (DNA): TGCAGTGCAAGCGGGAGGGGCTACGAGCAGTACTTC. Translated: CSASGRGYEQYF.

This clonotype appeared many times. The V and J genes are TRBV12-3 or TRBV12-4 and TRBJ2-4; D is perhaps TRBD2 (6 bases). The CDR3 is 15 amino acids. Trimming stripped 5 bases from V and 1 base from J, with 12 bases between. The chain's CDR3 is CASSQGGAAKNIQYF. The CDR3 nucleotides are TGTGCCAGCAGTCAGGGAGGAGCGGCCAAAAACATTCAGTACTTC.

This clonotype was picked up a small number of times. This chain connects TRBV5-1 to TRBJ2-1; TRBD2 aligns across 9 bases. After removal of 0 bases from V and 8 bases from J, the junction contained 9 bases not matched to a gene. CDR3 length equals 16 residues. Germline loops: CDR1 SGHRS, CDR2 YFSETQ. The CDR3 DNA sequence: TGCGCCAGCAGCTTGGACGGCGGGAGGGCCTGGGATGAGCAGTTCTTC. Translating it yields CASSLDGGRAWDEQFF.

V gene TRBV9 combines with J gene TRBJ2-3; D gene ambiguous. The CDR3 totals 16 residues. Trimming left V 1 base short and J 0 bases short, with 12 bases between. Germline CDR1 SGDLS, CDR2 YYNGEE. The CDR3 sequence is CASSVSAGTSTDTQYF. CDR3 nucleotide sequence: TGTGCCAGCAGCGTATCAGCAGGCACGAGCACAGATACGCAGTATTTT. The full variable domain, in which reference TRBV9 and TRBJ2-3 provide the parts outside the CDR3, is DSGVTQTPKHLITATGQRVTLRCSPRSGDLSVYWYQQSLDQGLQFLIQYYNGEERAKGNILERFSAQQFPDLHSELNLSSLELGDSALYFCASSVSAGTSTDTQYFGPGTRLTVL.

This clonotype was recorded a few times. This chain links TRBV9 with TRBJ2-1; 11 nucleotides match TRBD2. In germline, CDR1 is SGDLS, CDR2 YYNGEE. CDR3 length: 18 residues. The V and J ends lost 0 bases and 0 bases, in that order; junction bases with no gene match: 5. The CDR3 coding sequence is TGTGCCAGCAGCGTAGAGCCTAGCGGGAGGAGCTCCTACAATGAGCAGTTCTTC. Translated: CASSVEPSGRSSYNEQFF. Based on the CDR3 plus reference TRBV9 and TRBJ2-1, the full variable domain is DSGVTQTPKHLITATGQRVTLRCSPRSGDLSVYWYQQSLDQGLQFLIQYYNGEERAKGNILERFSAQQFPDLHSELNLSSLELGDSALYFCASSVEPSGRSSYNEQFFGPGTRLTVL.

This clonotype has at least ten counts. The chain combines TRBV5-1 with TRBJ2-2; tentative D call: TRBD2 (6 bases). The germline CDR1 and CDR2 sequences are SGHRS and YFSETQ. V lost 0 bases and J 2 bases, leaving 11 bases between the germline ends. The CDR3 has 16 amino acids. The CDR3 nucleotides are TGCGCCAGCAGCTTGGGCGGGAATCGAAACACCGGGGAGCTGTTTTTT. Encoded protein: CASSLGGNRNTGELFF.

V usage is TRBV20-1 and J usage is TRBJ2-7, with a tentative D call TRBD2 (6 bases). CDR1 and CDR2 from the germline V gene are DFQATT and SNEGSKA (reference sequence). V was clipped by 6 bases and J by 2 bases, with 20 bases between them. This CDR3 is 15 amino acids long. CDR3 coding DNA: TGCAGTGCCCGATGGACCAGCGGGTCTACCTACGAGCAGTACTTC. Its protein is CSARWTSGSTYEQYF.

This clonotype was observed a handful of times. This chain joins TRBV6-6 and TRBJ2-2; D is unresolved. This CDR3 region has 13 residues. The germline gives CDR1 MNHNY, CDR2 SVGAGI (reference sequence). Trimming took 10 bases from V and 1 from J, leaving 10 bases between them. The CDR3 reads CAMEDKNTGELFF. The CDR3, as DNA: TGTGCCATGGAAGACAAGAACACCGGGGAGCTGTTTTTT.

The sample holds a few counts of this clonotype. DNA of the CDR3: TGTGCCAGCAGCCAGGGGCTAAGAAATGGCTACACCTTC. Its translation is CASSQGLRNGYTF. V is TRBV3-1 and J is TRBJ1-2; the D gene is possibly TRBD1 (5 bases). This CDR3 is built from 13 residues. Trimming cost V 3 bases and J 6 bases, with 11 bases left between them. CDR1 and CDR2 (germline): LGHDT, YNNKEL (reference sequence).

This clonotype was detected ten times or more. The V gene is TRBV10-3, the J gene TRBJ1-2; possibly TRBD1 for D (6 bases). Trimming shortened V by 3 bases and J by 7 bases, and 15 bases separated the two germline ends. Germline V CDR1 and CDR2: ENHRY, SYGVKD. This CDR3 has 14 residues. The CDR3 DNA follows: TGTGCCATCAGTGACGGACAGCCCGGCGGTGGCTACACCTTC. As protein: CAISDGQPGGGYTF.

The sample holds a few counts of this clonotype. The chain employs TRBV4-3 and TRBJ2-7; D gene ambiguous. CDR1 is LGHNA, CDR2 YSLEER, per germline. The CDR3 runs 14 residues. V lost 0 bases and J lost 4, with 10 bases in between. The CDR3 protein is CASSQDAAYYEQYF. The CDR3 DNA is TGCGCCAGCAGCCAAGATGCGGCCTATTACGAGCAGTACTTC.

This clonotype was recorded many times. The rearrangement links TRBV12-3 or TRBV12-4 to TRBJ1-2; D call uncertain. With 5 bases removed from V and 2 bases from J, the gap between germline ends came to 9 bases. The CDR3 totals 13 residues. The CDR3 is CASSPGPNYGYTF. CDR3 coding DNA: TGTGCCAGCAGTCCAGGCCCCAACTATGGCTACACCTTC.

This rearrangement joins TRBV7-9 to TRBJ2-7; a possible D gene is TRBD1 (6 bases). Germline V gene data show CDR1 as SEHNR and CDR2 as FQNEAQ (reference sequence). This CDR3 spans 15 amino acids. V shed 5 bases and J shed 3 bases, with 17 bases lying between them. In DNA, the CDR3 is TGTGCCAGCAGCCAATCAGGGGCAAGGGTCTACGAGCAGTACTTC. Amino acid sequence: CASSQSGARVYEQYF. The whole variable domain, filled in from reference TRBV7-9 and TRBJ2-7, reads DTGVSQNPRHKITKRGQNVTFRCDPISEHNRLYWYRQTLGQGPEFLTYFQNEAQLEKSRLLSDRFSAERPKGSFSTLEIQRTEQGDSAMYLCASSQSGARVYEQYFGPGTRLTVT.

This clonotype occurred a few times. This rearrangement joins TRBV6-5 to TRBJ1-1, with D maybe TRBD1 (5 bases). Germline CDR1 MNHEY, CDR2 SVGAGI. This CDR3 has 14 amino acids. V was cut by 2 bases and J by 2 bases, with 9 bases left in between. CDR3 residues: CASSYGAANTEAFF. CDR3 sequence (DNA): TGTGCCAGCAGTTACGGGGCGGCAAACACTGAAGCTTTCTTT.

The chain uses TRBV15 and TRBJ2-2; TRBD1 agrees at 7 bases. Germline lookup yields CDR1 LNHNV and CDR2 YYDKDF (reference sequence). The CDR3 spans 13 residues. J gave up 5 bases and V 6 bases, and 3 bases lay outside the gene matches. The CDR3 nucleotides read TGTGCCACCAGGACAGGGATAACCGGGGAGCTGTTTTTT. Translated, it gives CATRTGITGELFF.

The V call is TRBV12-3 or TRBV12-4, the J call TRBJ1-1; D unresolved. The CDR3 consists of 14 residues. Trimming removed 0 bases at V and 4 bases at J, with 9 bases between. The CDR3: CASSLARFSTEAFF. The CDR3 nucleotides are TGTGCCAGCAGTTTAGCCAGATTCAGCACTGAAGCTTTCTTT.